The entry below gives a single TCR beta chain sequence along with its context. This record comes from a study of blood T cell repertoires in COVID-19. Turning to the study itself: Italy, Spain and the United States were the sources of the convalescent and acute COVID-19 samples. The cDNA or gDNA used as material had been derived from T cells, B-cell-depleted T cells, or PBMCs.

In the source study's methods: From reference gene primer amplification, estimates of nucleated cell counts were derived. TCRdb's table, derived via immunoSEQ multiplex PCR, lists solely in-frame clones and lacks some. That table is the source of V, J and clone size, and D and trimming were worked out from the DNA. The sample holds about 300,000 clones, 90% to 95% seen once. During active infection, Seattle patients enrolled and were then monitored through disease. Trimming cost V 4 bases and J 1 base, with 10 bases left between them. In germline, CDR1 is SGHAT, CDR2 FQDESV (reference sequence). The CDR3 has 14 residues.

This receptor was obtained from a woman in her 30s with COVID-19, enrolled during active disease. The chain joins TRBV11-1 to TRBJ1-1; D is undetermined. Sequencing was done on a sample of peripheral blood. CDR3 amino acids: CASSSIRGNTEAFF. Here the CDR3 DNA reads TGTGCCAGCAGCTCGATCCGGGGGAACACTGAAGCTTTCTTT.